This T cell receptor beta chain emerged from a study of regulatory T cells in long-lasting Graves disease. V dropped 4 bases and J dropped 4 bases, with 4 bases sitting between them. The CDR3 runs to 11 residues. From germline, CDR1 is MDHEN and CDR2 SYDVKM. With iRepertoire HTBI primers and Arm-PCR of CDR3 regions, TCR beta libraries were built. TCRdb reprocessed the multiplex PCR reads with MiXCR, giving one entry per CDR3 protein. Of 420,000 or so distinct CDR3 sequences listed, about a sixth were seen once; the top ten hold around a quarter. This clonotype showed up many times. The sample's time point: newly diagnosed GD, antithyroid drugs for less than 3 months. Extracted RNA from PBMCs served as the source of the TCR library. The sample was also linked to a second study, of T cells in Graves' hyperthyroidism and ophthalmopathy.

The starting material was peripheral blood mononuclear cells (PBMCs), obtained at new diagnosis, from a patient treated with antithyroid drugs. This TCR came from a young woman with Graves disease. V and J are TRBV28 and TRBJ1-2; D unresolved. The CDR3 DNA reads as TGTGCCAGCAGTTCGGCCTATGGCTACACCTTC. Its translation: CASSSAYGYTF.